The entry below describes one TCR beta chain. Other DNA variants within this sample encode the same CDR3. This sample stems from a study of shared clonotypes between healthy human individuals. Per the germline V gene, CDR1 is KGHSH and CDR2 is LQKENI. The CDR3 extends over 14 amino acids. V was clipped by 3 bases and J by 2 bases; unmatched bases: 3. Some clones are missing from TCRdb's copy, which holds only in-frame ones; the method was immunoSEQ multiplex PCR. Of roughly 2,500,000 clones in the sample, 93% were seen once. Sequencing used naive CD4+ T cells from PBMCs. Subset noted: CD45RA+ positively selected. V is TRBV18 and J is TRBJ2-5; 7 bases map to TRBD1. This clonotype originated in a man between 18 and 35 years old in good health. Some clones in this sample may be carry-over from other donors' samples. As DNA, the CDR3 is TGTGCCAGCTCACCGGGACAGAATCAAGAGACCCAGTACTTC. As protein: CASSPGQNQETQYF. The variable domain in full, completed from reference TRBV18 and TRBJ2-5, reads NAGVMQNPRHLVRRRGQEARLRCSPMKGHSHVYWYRQLPEEGLKFMVYLQKENIIDESGMPKERFSAEFPKEGPSILRIQQVVRGDSAAYFCASSPGQNQETQYFGPGTRLLVL.